This is a list of T cell receptor beta chains from one sample in a study of human T cells and chemical hapten exposure. TCRdb reanalysed the RACE reads using MiXCR and keeps one entry per CDR3 protein. There are 45,000 or so distinct CDR3 sequences in the sample; roughly 4.5% occur only once, and approximately 6.3% lies in the top ten. Specimen: whole blood. The receptors stem from a human donor in good health. Some clones in this sample may be carry-over from other donors' samples. Both conserved end residues are part of each CDR3. The D gene is left open where the match is weak. Clone size is given for some rows only: seen once, a few or many times, or a class if the clone is expanded.

J	D	V	size	CDR3	DNA
TRBJ1-1	.	TRBV6-2/TRBV6-3	few	CASSLPRFSYTEAFF	TGTGCCAGCAGCCTCCCCCGGTTTAGTTACACTGAAGCTTTCTTT
TRBJ1-6	.	TRBV7-9	many	CASSLAGTLIHF	TGTGCCAGCAGCTTAGCCGGGACCCTGATCCACTTT
TRBJ1-1	.	TRBV6-1	few	CASSEAWPGAGEAFF	TGTGCCAGCAGTGAAGCCTGGCCGGGCGCGGGGGAAGCTTTCTTT
TRBJ2-5	.	TRBV29-1	few	CSVRRSRGQETQYF	TGCAGCGTCCGCCGATCCAGGGGCCAAGAGACCCAGTACTTC
TRBJ2-3	TRBD2	TRBV20-1	few	CSASKPGLAGESTDTQYF	TGCAGTGCTAGTAAACCGGGACTAGCGGGAGAAAGCACAGATACGCAGTATTTT
TRBJ2-3	.	TRBV28	many	CATLEGGLITDTQYF	TGTGCCACCCTCGAGGGGGGACTGATCACAGATACGCAGTATTTT
TRBJ1-1	.	TRBV6-5	few	CASSYSRGTEAFF	TGTGCCAGCAGTTACTCGAGGGGCACTGAAGCTTTCTTT
TRBJ2-2	TRBD1	TRBV24-1	many	CATSNYGTGATGELFF	TGTGCCACCAGTAATTATGGGACAGGGGCTACCGGGGAGCTGTTTTTT
TRBJ2-7	.	TRBV6-6	many	CASSYPQGRFYEQYF	TGTGCCAGCAGTTACCCTCAGGGGAGGTTCTACGAGCAGTACTTC
TRBJ1-5	.	TRBV6-6	few	CASLSSGANQPQHF	TGTGCCAGCCTGTCCTCAGGGGCGAATCAGCCCCAGCATTTT
TRBJ2-3	TRBD2	TRBV7-9	.	CASSEGLAGVGDTQYF	TGTGCCAGCAGCGAGGGACTAGCGGGAGTCGGAGATACGCAGTATTTT
TRBJ2-1	.	TRBV29-1	.	CSVETSYNEQFF	TGCAGCGTCGAGACTAGCTACAATGAGCAGTTCTTC
TRBJ1-4	.	TRBV3-1	few	CASSQVKGIPATNEKLFF	TGTGCCAGCAGCCAAGTGAAAGGGATACCTGCAACTAATGAAAAACTGTTTTTT
TRBJ2-7	.	TRBV9	.	CASSVVPQGPAEQYF	TGTGCCAGCAGCGTAGTGCCCCAGGGCCCCGCCGAGCAGTACTTC
TRBJ2-2	.	TRBV20-1	many	CSARLLVAGELFF	TGCAGTGCTAGGCTACTGGTGGCCGGGGAGCTGTTTTTT
TRBJ2-5	.	TRBV27	many	CASSLKDAKETQYF	TGTGCCAGCAGTTTAAAGGACGCGAAAGAGACCCAGTACTTC
TRBJ2-1	.	TRBV10-1	many	CASGDRQGGYNEQFF	TGCGCCAGCGGGGACCGACAAGGCGGCTACAATGAGCAGTTCTTC
TRBJ2-7	TRBD1	TRBV9	many	CASSPQGAYEQYF	TGTGCCAGCAGCCCTCAGGGGGCCTACGAGCAGTACTTC
TRBJ1-1	.	TRBV18	.	CASSPGLEYTEAFF	TGTGCCAGCTCACCAGGGCTTGAATACACTGAAGCTTTCTTT
TRBJ2-3	TRBD2	TRBV6-1	many	CASTLRLAGAQDTQYF	TGTGCCAGCACCCTCAGACTAGCGGGGGCACAAGATACGCAGTATTTT
TRBJ2-1	.	TRBV29-1	many	CSSALENEQFF	TGCAGCTCGGCCCTCGAGAATGAGCAGTTCTTC
TRBJ2-7	.	TRBV20-1	many	CSARSPRMFYEQYF	TGCAGTGCTAGATCCCCCCGCATGTTCTACGAGCAGTACTTC
TRBJ2-7	TRBD2	TRBV6-2/TRBV6-3	many	CATLAGAKYEQYF	TGTGCCACGTTAGCGGGAGCCAAGTACGAGCAGTACTTC
TRBJ1-1	TRBD1	TRBV5-1	many	CASSLRTGDTEAFF	TGCGCCAGCAGCTTGAGGACAGGGGACACTGAAGCTTTCTTT
TRBJ2-3	TRBD2	TRBV18	many	CASSPRGLAGGSTDTQYF	TGTGCCAGCTCACCTCGAGGACTAGCGGGAGGTAGCACAGATACGCAGTATTTT
TRBJ1-2	TRBD1	TRBV5-4	many	CASSTRQGITANYGYTF	TGTGCCAGCAGCACACGACAGGGAATAACGGCTAACTATGGCTACACCTTC
TRBJ1-1	.	TRBV5-1	many	CASSLGGPEAFF	TGCGCCAGCAGCTTGGGAGGGCCTGAAGCTTTCTTT
TRBJ2-7	TRBD2	TRBV7-8	.	CASSPLSGRARSEQYF	TGTGCCAGCAGCCCCCTGAGCGGGAGGGCCCGGAGCGAGCAGTACTTC
TRBJ1-1	.	TRBV29-1	many	CSVVNWGTEAFF	TGCAGCGTTGTAAACTGGGGCACTGAAGCTTTCTTT
TRBJ1-2	.	TRBV7-2	.	CASSSVPMTGYTF	TGTGCCAGCAGCTCCGTTCCCATGACCGGCTACACCTTC
TRBJ2-2	TRBD1	TRBV27	.	CASTPRTGSATGELFF	TGTGCCAGCACCCCAAGGACAGGGAGTGCCACCGGGGAGCTGTTTTTT
TRBJ2-3	TRBD2	TRBV5-1	many	CASSSGGVRDTQYF	TGCGCCAGCAGCTCGGGGGGAGTTAGAGATACGCAGTATTTT
TRBJ1-1	.	TRBV4-1	few	CASSQEGGLRTEAFF	TGCGCCAGCAGCCAAGAGGGGGGGCTGAGGACTGAAGCTTTCTTT
TRBJ1-2	TRBD1	TRBV5-6	.	CASSSGQGAIGYTF	TGTGCCAGCAGCTCGGGACAGGGGGCTATTGGCTACACCTTC
TRBJ2-1	.	TRBV5-1	.	CASSLVGSSYNEQFF	TGCGCCAGCAGCTTAGTCGGGAGCTCCTACAATGAGCAGTTCTTC
TRBJ2-7	.	TRBV28	few	CASSQTPWTYEQYF	TGTGCCAGCAGTCAAACCCCGTGGACCTACGAGCAGTACTTC
TRBJ2-4	.	TRBV7-9	many	CASSLEAGAIAKNIQYF	TGTGCCAGCAGCTTAGAGGCCGGGGCCATAGCCAAAAACATTCAGTACTTC
TRBJ2-3	TRBD2	TRBV7-2	medium-sized	CASSVLAGAPDTQYF	TGTGCCAGCAGCGTCTTAGCGGGAGCCCCAGATACGCAGTATTTT
TRBJ1-3	.	TRBV18	.	CASSPGTGYTIYF	TGTGCCAGCTCACCAGGGACCGGATACACCATATATTTT
TRBJ2-1	TRBD2	TRBV3-1	.	CASSRSPTGTSGSTVTYNEQFF	TGTGCCAGCAGCCGAAGCCCGACCGGGACTAGCGGGAGTACGGTGACCTACAATGAGCAGTTCTTC
TRBJ1-1	TRBD1	TRBV20-1	many	CSAIRGTGLIETEAFF	TGCAGTGCTATCCGCGGGACAGGCCTAATCGAGACTGAAGCTTTCTTT
TRBJ2-1	TRBD2	TRBV4-1	few	CASSQERSSGSWQFF	TGCGCCAGCAGCCAAGAAAGGTCTAGCGGGAGTTGGCAGTTCTTC
TRBJ2-3	.	TRBV20-1	few	CSASDYARSTDTQYF	TGCAGTGCTAGTGACTACGCGAGAAGCACAGATACGCAGTATTTT
TRBJ2-7	.	TRBV12-3/TRBV12-4	many	CASSSLGGDYEQYF	TGTGCCAGCAGTTCCCTCGGGGGCGATTACGAGCAGTACTTC
TRBJ2-7	TRBD2	TRBV2	many	CASSVLAGGSSYEQYF	TGTGCCAGCAGTGTGTTAGCGGGAGGAAGCTCCTACGAGCAGTACTTC
TRBJ2-5	.	TRBV7-7	many	CATGQETQYF	TGTGCTACTGGTCAAGAGACCCAGTACTTC
TRBJ2-2	.	TRBV6-6	many	CASSQTNRANTGELFF	TGTGCCAGCAGCCAGACCAACAGGGCGAACACCGGGGAGCTGTTTTTT
TRBJ1-4	TRBD1	TRBV28	.	CASSQTGGGEKLFF	TGTGCCAGCAGCCAGACAGGGGGCGGAGAAAAACTGTTTTTT
TRBJ1-4	.	TRBV5-1	many	CASSVEPGRIKLFF	TGCGCCAGCAGCGTTGAACCGGGACGTATCAAACTGTTTTTT
TRBJ2-3	TRBD1	TRBV6-6	many	CASSYSGTGGKDTQYF	TGTGCCAGCAGTTATTCGGGGACAGGGGGCAAGGATACGCAGTATTTT
TRBJ2-7	TRBD1	TRBV28	many	CASSLTDRAYEQYF	TGTGCCAGCAGTCTTACGGACAGGGCCTACGAGCAGTACTTC
TRBJ2-7	TRBD1	TRBV27	many	CASSLWTGNYEQYF	TGTGCCAGCAGTTTATGGACAGGTAACTACGAGCAGTACTTC
TRBJ2-1	TRBD1	TRBV20-1	many	CSAPGQAYNEQFF	TGCAGTGCTCCGGGACAGGCCTACAATGAGCAGTTCTTC
TRBJ1-5	.	TRBV28	few	CASSRAGRADQPQHF	TGTGCCAGCAGTAGGGCGGGCAGGGCGGACCAGCCCCAGCATTTT